Detailed here is one TCR beta chain. What it binds is unknown. This CDR3 is built from 15 residues. Trimming removed 2 bases from V and 5 bases from J; junction bases left unmatched: 10. The V gene's germline CDR1 is GTSNPN and CDR2 SVGIG (reference sequence). The sample comes from a study of a mutant IDH1 vaccine in newly diagnosed glioma. Profiled with immunoSEQ multiplex PCR; TCRdb holds only in-frame clones, not every one. The sample carries 25,000 to 35,000 clones, 80% recorded once. Time point noted: week 23, last vaccination. Topical imiquimod accompanied each vaccine dose, which consisted of 300 ug of mutant IDH1 20-mer peptide.

The TCR sequence derives from a woman younger than 35 with glioma. This chain links TRBV30 with TRBJ2-7; TRBD1 aligns across 9 bases. The source was PBMCs, collected from a glioma patient whose treatment included an IDH1 peptide vaccine. The CDR3 coding sequence is TGTGCCTGGAGTCAAAAGGACAGGGGACACCACGAGCAGTACTTC. Protein sequence: CAWSQKDRGHHEQYF.